The 14 T cell receptor beta chains below come from one sample, sequenced in a study of cytomegalovirus exposure and HLA in healthy donors. The PCR employed 60 Vbeta primers together with 13 Jbeta primers. The data were produced by immunoSEQ multiplex PCR, yet TCRdb's version contains in-frame clones alone and is incomplete. The sample consists of about 190,000 clones, around 80% of them appearing once. Sequenced: PBMCs. These TCRs come from a woman aged 40 to 50 in good health and CMV-seronegative.

The chain couples TRBV7-9 to TRBJ2-3, with D perhaps TRBD1 (6 bases). This CDR3 comprises 14 residues. Trimming stripped 4 bases from V and 6 bases from J, with 14 bases between. Looked up from germline, CDR1 is SEHNR and CDR2 is FQNEAQ (reference sequence). The CDR3 coding sequence is TGTGCCAGCAGCTCGAGGACAGAGGGGGATACGCAGTATTTT. It encodes CASSSRTEGDTQYF.

This sequence joins TRBV4-3 and TRBJ2-3; 15 positions agree with TRBD2. V was clipped by 3 bases and J by 4 bases; unmatched bases: 2. Germline lookup yields CDR1 LGHNA and CDR2 YSLEER. The CDR3 contains 16 residues. In nucleotides, the CDR3 is TGCGCCAGCAGCCAGGGACTAGCGGGAGGTGCAGATACGCAGTATTTT. This encodes CASSQGLAGGADTQYF.

The chain combines TRBV4-1 with TRBJ1-1, with D possibly being TRBD1 (5 bases). The V gene lost 4 bases and the J gene lost 7 bases, with 16 bases spanning the gap. Germline-derived CDR1 and CDR2 are MGHRA and YSYEKL. The CDR3 covers 14 residues. The CDR3 sequence: CASSPERGGSEAFF. The CDR3, as DNA: TGCGCCAGCAGCCCCGAACGGGGGGGGAGTGAAGCTTTCTTT.

The V gene is TRBV5-6, the J gene TRBJ2-7; TRBD2 is a possible D gene (6 bases). The CDR3 is made up of 14 amino acids. Germline V gene sequence: CDR1 SGHDT, CDR2 YYEEEE. Trimming removed 3 bases from V and 7 bases from J, with 17 bases in between. CDR3 nucleotide sequence: TGTGCCAGCAGCTGGGGACTTGGAGCGAGAGAGCAGTACTTC. Protein: CASSWGLGAREQYF.

The chain links TRBV10-2 to TRBJ2-1; 10 bases are shared with TRBD2. CDR1 is WSHSY and CDR2 is SAAADI in the germline V gene. This CDR3 spans 13 amino acids. V lost 8 bases, J lost 7 bases, and 5 bases stayed unmatched. CDR3 sequence: CASASAGGNEQFF. CDR3 nucleotides: TGCGCCAGCGCCTCAGCGGGAGGGAATGAGCAGTTCTTC.

This chain uses TRBV29-1 with TRBJ2-2; 7 nucleotides match TRBD1. V lost 4 bases to trimming and J lost 2 bases; unmatched junction nucleotides: 16. There are 18 residues in the CDR3. The V gene's germline CDR1 is SQVTM and CDR2 ANQGSEA. CDR3 DNA sequence: TGCAGCGTTGCAACCCTGAGTATGACAGGGTTTAACACCGGGGAGCTGTTTTTT. This encodes CSVATLSMTGFNTGELFF.

CDR3 sequence reads: CASSASYNEQFF. DNA of the CDR3: TGTGCCAGCAGTGCTTCCTACAATGAGCAGTTCTTC. The gene calls are TRBV6-1 and TRBJ2-1, with unresolved D. Germline lookup yields CDR1 MNHNS and CDR2 SASEGT. The CDR3 is 12 residues long. Trimming removed 4 bases from V and 1 base from J, with 2 bases in between.

The V gene is TRBV19, the J gene TRBJ2-5; possibly TRBD1 for D (6 bases). V gave up 11 bases and J gave up 3 bases, with 16 bases separating them. Germline CDR1 is LNHDA and CDR2 is SQIVND (reference sequence). This CDR3 is built from 13 residues. The CDR3 DNA reads as TGTGCCGCCCAGGGGTGGGGAGAAGAGACCCAGTACTTC. Encoded protein: CAAQGWGEETQYF.

V is TRBV6-5 and J is TRBJ2-7; 7 positions agree with TRBD1. The V and J ends lost 5 bases and 2 bases, in that order; junction bases with no gene match: 6. Germline CDR1 is MNHEY and CDR2 is SVGAGI. The CDR3 loop spans 14 amino acids. As DNA, the CDR3 is TGTGCCAGCAGTCGACAGGGTTTAACCTACGAGCAGTACTTC. This gives the protein CASSRQGLTYEQYF.

The chain recombines TRBV7-2 with TRBJ2-7; TRBD2 might be the D (5 bases). The V and J ends lost 3 bases and 0 bases respectively, with 12 bases between them. Germline assignment: CDR1 SGHTA and CDR2 FQGNSA. The CDR3 loop spans 15 amino acids. Written as DNA, the CDR3 is TGTGCCAGCAGCTTTACACTAGAGACCTCCTACGAGCAGTACTTC. This translates into CASSFTLETSYEQYF.

The chain couples TRBV10-3 to TRBJ2-4, with D tentatively TRBD1 (6 bases). The CDR3 contains 15 residues. V was pared by 2 bases and J by 6 bases, with 14 bases between. From germline, CDR1 is ENHRY and CDR2 SYGVKD. CDR3: CAISEQGLRGNIQYF. CDR3 sequence (DNA): TGTGCCATCAGTGAGCAGGGGCTGAGGGGAAACATTCAGTACTTC.

This clone showed up just a few times. The chain is built from TRBV18 and TRBJ1-3, with D uncertain. The CDR3 runs to 17 residues. In germline, CDR1 is KGHSH, CDR2 LQKENI. V was trimmed by 3 bases and J by 0 bases, leaving 15 bases between them. In DNA form, the CDR3 reads TGTGCCAGCTCACCGAACCTCGACACGAGCTCTGGAAACACCATATATTTT. It specifies CASSPNLDTSSGNTIYF.

V is TRBV7-3 and J is TRBJ2-1; D might be TRBD2 (5 bases). The CDR3 is 12 amino acids. V shed 5 bases and J shed 7 bases, with 9 bases lying between them. Germline V CDR1 and CDR2: SGHTA, FQGTGA. In DNA, the CDR3 is TGTGCCAGCAGCCCCACTAGAAATGAGCAGTTCTTC. Encoded protein: CASSPTRNEQFF.

This clone was counted a few times. V is TRBV30 and J is TRBJ2-5, with 10 bases lining up with TRBD2. Losses at the gene ends were 0 bases for V and 5 bases for J; bases not matched to a gene: 9. Looked up from germline, CDR1 is GTSNPN and CDR2 is SVGIG (reference sequence). The CDR3 runs to 16 residues. CDR3 in amino acids: CAWSVGASGSWETQYF. CDR3 DNA: TGTGCCTGGAGTGTAGGCGCTAGCGGGAGTTGGGAGACCCAGTACTTC.